One T cell receptor (beta chain) is described in this entry. The specificity of this receptor is unknown. No base-level quality is on record; no much larger clone is a single base apart. This record comes from a study of blood T cell repertoires in COVID-19 (dated by TCRdb to about 2020). For the study in its entirety: Samples covering the acute and convalescent phases of COVID-19 were provided by collaborators in the United States, Italy and Spain. The prospective study material was composed of cDNA or gDNA derived from T cells, B-cell-depleted T cells, or PBMCs. Deeply sampled blood TCRbeta repertoires from subjects exposed to, actively infected with, or recovered from COVID-19 were included in the dataset. A freely available public database, intended as a resource for researchers studying the immune response to SARS-CoV-2, is where the repertoires were released. Where available, HLA class I and class II types were taken from metadata supplied by the sample provider and were not determined by assay-based typing. Sample metadata almost always included a de-identified subject ID, COVID-19 status, age in years and sex. Samples were obtained from the ongoing ImmuneRACE study (first 160 participants) and from about 1,300 subjects provided by 6 global collaborators.

The CDR3 starts with the cysteine, ends with the phenylalanine, and has 14 residues. The retained sequence is limited to the CDR3, 42 bases, with the frame set at the first base. In the germline V gene, CDR1 corresponds to MGHRA and CDR2 to YSYEKL. The junction shows trimming of 2 bases on V and 0 bases on J, plus 7 bases between the germline ends. Collaborating institutions collected whole blood in K2EDTA tubes following their own protocols. Collaborator samples were shipped for TCRbeta analysis as frozen whole blood, isolated PBMCs, or DNA extracted from either sample type. What the research found in general, with its limitations: How much clinical and demographic metadata was included differed by source and by participant, and the metadata was provided uncurated.

TCRbeta CDR3 regions were amplified from genomic DNA using the immunoSEQ Assay, a bias-controlled multiplex PCR. The original pipeline was this. Nucleated cell counts per sample were estimated from amplification of reference gene primers within the assay. Sequence reads were collapsed and filtered to measure the absolute abundance of every unique TCRbeta CDR3 rearrangement. Productive Simpson clonality was computed per sample as the square root of Simpson's diversity index over productive rearrangements. Here the immuneACCESS table is served through TCRdb, limited to in-frame sequences with V and J called. Missing clones are a known gap in these copies; in checked studies unresolved V genes cover under half, and the rest lacks a known reason. Clone size and the V and J calls come from that table; the DNA yielded D and trimming. Recorded for this sample are approximately 89,000 clones; roughly 80% of them occurred a single time. Almost 50% of the sample rests with the top ten.

The sample taken for sequencing was peripheral blood. The sequence derives from a human donor in a cohort sampled during active COVID-19. Recombination linked TRBV4-1 to TRBJ2-5; no D segment can be confidently identified. The CDR3 protein is CASSQSTDQETQYF. In nucleotides, the sequence is TGCGCCAGCAGCCAATCCACTGACCAAGAGACCCAGTACTTC.